One and the same sample provided the 6 T cell receptor beta chains below, sequenced in a study of blood T cell repertoires in COVID-19. Sequenced by immunoSEQ multiplex PCR; TCRdb stores in-frame clones only, minus some. The sample has 79,000 or so clones, approximately 86% seen once. The specimen sequenced was peripheral blood. These receptors all stem from a human donor in a cohort sampled during active COVID-19.

The genes are TRBV9 and TRBJ2-7; 12 bases are shared with TRBD2. V lost 3 bases and J lost 2; bases outside the gene matches: 3. The germline CDR1 and CDR2 sequences are SGDLS and YYNGEE. The length of the CDR3 is 15 residues. The CDR3 bases are TGTGCCAGCAGCGGGGCTAGCGGGAGGGCCTACGAGCAGTACTTC. It yields the protein CASSGASGRAYEQYF. The whole variable domain, filled in from reference TRBV9 and TRBJ2-7, reads DSGVTQTPKHLITATGQRVTLRCSPRSGDLSVYWYQQSLDQGLQFLIQYYNGEERAKGNILERFSAQQFPDLHSELNLSSLELGDSALYFCASSGASGRAYEQYFGPGTRLTVT.

This chain joins TRBV6-5 and TRBJ1-6, with TRBD1 identical over 11 bases. The CDR3 is 16 residues long. Germline CDR1 and CDR2: MNHEY and SVGAGI. After removal of 1 base from V and 8 bases from J, the junction contained 4 bases not matched to a gene. For the CDR3, the DNA is TGTGCCAGCAGTTACTTAGGACAGGGGGCCGATTCACCCCTCCACTTT. It codes for CASSYLGQGADSPLHF.

The chain has TRBV24-1 and TRBJ2-3; 7 bases map to TRBD2. The V segment lost 9 bases and the J segment 4 bases; nucleotides outside the gene matches: 12. The V gene's germline CDR1 is KGHDR and CDR2 SFDVKD. The CDR3 runs to 15 residues. The CDR3 spells CATGGGRRSADTQYF. CDR3 sequence (DNA): TGTGCCACCGGGGGGGGGAGAAGGAGCGCAGATACGCAGTATTTT.

The rearrangement joins TRBV7-2 to TRBJ1-5, with D possibly matching TRBD1 (5 bases). Trimming removed 0 bases at V and 2 bases at J, with 14 bases between. Germline V gene lookup returns CDR1 SGHTA and CDR2 FQGNSA. This CDR3 comprises 17 residues. CDR3 sequence (DNA): TGTGCCAGCAGCTTAGCGCGCGGGGGTGGGCGCAATCAGCCCCAGCATTTT. Its protein is CASSLARGGGRNQPQHF.

The rearrangement links TRBV24-1 to TRBJ2-1; a possible D gene is TRBD2 (5 bases). The CDR3 loop spans 11 amino acids. Deletions cut 3 bases from V and 10 bases from J, with 6 bases between. Germline values: CDR1 KGHDR, CDR2 SFDVKD. Here the CDR3 reads CATSDREEQFF. In DNA, the CDR3 is TGTGCCACCAGTGATCGGGAAGAGCAGTTCTTC.

V and J are TRBV10-1 and TRBJ2-2; 8 bases are a match to TRBD2. J gave up 6 bases and V 6 bases, and 6 bases lay outside the gene matches. Germline-derived CDR1 and CDR2 are WNHNN and SYGVQD (reference sequence). The CDR3 runs to 14 residues. The CDR3 loop is CASRSGSMAGELFF. The CDR3 DNA is TGCGCCAGCAGGAGCGGGAGTATGGCCGGGGAGCTGTTTTTT.